This T cell receptor (beta chain) was captured in a study of blood T cell repertoires in COVID-19. Overall study: COVID-19 samples, acute and convalescent, were from the United States, Italy and Spain.

This table comes from immunoSEQ multiplex PCR, and its TCRdb copy is limited to in-frame clones, with some not included. This table holds some 240,000 clones, roughly 87% found once. Trimming removed 0 bases from V and 4 bases from J, with 7 bases in between. The CDR3 totals 13 residues. Looked up from germline, CDR1 is SGHDT and CDR2 is YYEEEE. This clone has a single count. What was sequenced was peripheral blood. The sequence came from a man between 60 and 75 years old who had recovered from COVID-19. V gene TRBV5-6 combines with J gene TRBJ1-2; D call uncertain. The CDR3 DNA follows: TGTGCCAGCAGCTTGGACACCTCCTATGGCTACACCTTC. It specifies CASSLDTSYGYTF.